These 18 T cell receptor beta chains were all obtained from the same sample, sequenced in a study of CD8+CD57+ T cells in acquired aplastic anemia. It was genomic DNA that served as the template for profiling TCR beta VDJ and CDR3. MiXCR was run by TCRdb on the reads, yielding one entry per CDR3 protein. The sample holds just over 450,000 distinct CDR3 sequences, roughly a third seen once. Patients who underwent sequencing had shown CD8+CD57+ cell expansion by flow cytometry. The sample taken for sequencing was sorted CD4+, CD8+, or CD8+CD57+ T cells (not recorded which) from PBMCs. Every receptor here comes from a human donor with aplastic anemia.

This clonotype was recorded only once. A single base separates this from a much larger clone, so it may be a read error. The chain recombines TRBV20-1 with TRBJ2-7; D ambiguous. CDR3 size: 12 residues. Germline V CDR1 and CDR2: DFQATT, SNEGSKA (reference sequence). The germline V and J ends were trimmed by 4 bases and 9 bases, with 16 bases remaining between them. CDR3 sequence: CSAIPHTHVQYF. DNA of the CDR3: TGCAGTGCTATCCCGCATACCCACGTGCAGTACTTC.

This clonotype has a count of ten or more. This chain uses TRBV7-9 with TRBJ2-1; D remains unclear. Germline V CDR1 and CDR2: SEHNR, FQNEAQ (reference sequence). CDR3 length equals 13 residues. V was trimmed by 3 bases and J by 6 bases, leaving 9 bases between them. The CDR3 DNA reads TGTGCCAGCAGCTTTGCCCCTGGCAATGAGCAGTTCTTC. Translated, it gives CASSFAPGNEQFF.

This clonotype was detected only a few times. The chain uses TRBV11-2 and TRBJ2-1; D might be TRBD1 (6 bases). With 5 bases removed from V and 15 bases from J, the gap between germline ends came to 17 bases. CDR3 length equals 12 residues. CDR1 is SGHAT, CDR2 FQNNGV, per germline. The CDR3 DNA reads as TGTGCCAGCAGCGCACTGGGGGCCTGGATGTTCTTC. Its protein product is CASSALGAWMFF.

Many counts were recorded for this clonotype. This chain uses TRBV2 with TRBJ1-2, with a weak D call TRBD1 (6 bases). The V and J ends lost 3 bases and 8 bases respectively, with 13 bases between them. The V gene's germline CDR1 is SNHLY and CDR2 FYNNEI. The CDR3 covers 13 residues. CDR3 nucleotides: TGTGCCAGCAGTGACGGGGGGCGCGAGGGCTACACCTTC. Translated: CASSDGGREGYTF.

The chain couples TRBV7-6 to TRBJ1-2, with a tentative D call TRBD1 (6 bases). Germline V gene data show CDR1 as SGHVS and CDR2 as FNYEAQ. The V end was cut by 4 bases, the J end by 6 bases, with 15 bases between. The CDR3 spans 14 residues. CDR3 coding DNA: TGTGCCAGCAGCTCGGGGGGGGGCAAGAATGGCTACACCTTC. Its translation is CASSSGGGKNGYTF.

This clonotype was counted at least ten times. This rearrangement joins TRBV12-3 or TRBV12-4 to TRBJ2-7; 13 bases fit TRBD2. Trimming took 4 bases from V and 6 from J; bases not matched to a gene: 6. This CDR3 region has 15 residues. The CDR3 nucleotides read TGTGCCAGCAGTTACGGACTAGCGGGAGCGGTCGAGCAGTACTTC. This translates into CASSYGLAGAVEQYF.

The rearrangement links TRBV15 to TRBJ1-2; D is unclear. Trimming cost V 0 bases and J 4 bases, with 6 bases left between them. Germline CDR1 and CDR2: LNHNV and YYDKDF (reference sequence). The CDR3 loop spans 13 amino acids. The CDR3 nucleotides read TGTGCCACCAGCAGAGACAGAAGCTATGGCTACACCTTC. Amino acid sequence: CATSRDRSYGYTF.

This clonotype was observed a few times. Possible read error: a much larger clone is one base away. This chain connects TRBV10-3 to TRBJ1-5; D gene ambiguous. The germline CDR1 and CDR2 sequences are ENHRY and SYGVKD. The CDR3 runs to 18 residues. Trimming removed 0 bases at V and 0 bases at J, with 15 bases between. CDR3 coding DNA: TGTGCCATCAGTGAGTCGGGTGCGGGATCCTATAGCAATCAGCCCCAGCATTTT. Translated, it gives CAISESGAGSYSNQPQHF.

This clonotype was detected many times. The chain couples TRBV19 to TRBJ1-5; D is unresolved. V was cut by 3 bases and J by 0 bases, with 9 bases left in between. Per the germline V gene, CDR1 is LNHDA and CDR2 is SQIVND (reference sequence). The CDR3 extends over 15 amino acids. The CDR3 DNA reads TGTGCCAGTAGTATGAGTAGTATTAGCAATCAGCCCCAGCATTTT. Protein product: CASSMSSISNQPQHF.

This chain joins TRBV2 and TRBJ2-7, with D perhaps matching TRBD2 (5 bases). The germline gives CDR1 SNHLY, CDR2 FYNNEI. Trimming left V 8 bases short and J 5 bases short, with 13 bases between. The CDR3 is 12 amino acids. The DNA for the CDR3 is TGTGCCAGCGGCGCACTGGGAGACGAGCAGTACTTC. Its protein product is CASGALGDEQYF.

This clonotype was detected a few times. At one end, the junction sequence differs from germline, possibly due to a read error. The chain couples TRBV10-3 to TRBJ1-2; D may be TRBD1 (5 bases). The CDR3 contains 15 residues. Germline V gene lookup returns CDR1 ENHRY and CDR2 SYGVKD. The CDR3 reads CASSYSETAGYGYTF. CDR3 DNA: TGTGCCAGCAGTTACTCTGAGACAGCCGGCTATGGCTACACCTTC.

V gene TRBV10-3 combines with J gene TRBJ2-7, with a tentative D call TRBD1 (6 bases). The CDR3 runs to 14 residues. In germline, CDR1 is ENHRY, CDR2 SYGVKD. Trimming took 10 bases from V and 3 from J, leaving 19 bases between them. The CDR3 sequence is CASKQRDIHYEQYF. The CDR3 DNA follows: TGTGCCAGCAAACAACGGGACATCCACTACGAGCAGTACTTC.

This clonotype was found many times. The chain uses TRBV7-3 and TRBJ2-1; 8 nucleotides agree with TRBD1. Per the germline V gene, CDR1 is SGHTA and CDR2 is FQGTGA. V lost 5 bases to trimming and J lost 10 bases; unmatched junction nucleotides: 7. CDR3 length: 13 amino acids. The CDR3 protein is CASSMDRVDEQFF. CDR3 in DNA: TGTGCCAGCAGCATGGACAGGGTGGACGAGCAGTTCTTC.

This clonotype was counted ten times or more. The chain is built from TRBV25-1 and TRBJ2-7; 8 bases are a match to TRBD2. V was pared by 7 bases and J by 0 bases, with 5 bases of the junction left unmatched. The CDR3 has 14 residues. Germline V gene sequence: CDR1 MGHDK, CDR2 SYGVNS. CDR3 sequence reads: CASTPGGSSYEQYF. CDR3 DNA sequence: TGTGCCAGCACCCCGGGGGGGTCCTCCTACGAGCAGTACTTC.

The V and J genes are TRBV19 and TRBJ2-1; tentative D call: TRBD2 (6 bases). The V and J ends lost 6 bases and 2 bases respectively, with 17 bases between them. This CDR3 is 16 amino acids long. Looked up from germline, CDR1 is LNHDA and CDR2 is SQIVND (reference sequence). The CDR3 spells CASSNEAGRTYNEQFF. The CDR3 DNA is TGTGCCAGTAGCAATGAGGCGGGGAGAACCTACAATGAGCAGTTCTTC.

The chain carries TRBV29-1 and TRBJ1-5; TRBD1 agrees at 7 bases. This CDR3 contains 13 residues. Germline loops: CDR1 SQVTM, CDR2 ANQGSEA. V dropped 7 bases and J dropped 9; count of bases not matched to a gene: 12. CDR3 coding DNA: TGCAGCGCAGGGGGGGAGCGCCAAGGGCCCCAGCATTTT. The encoded protein is CSAGGERQGPQHF.

The chain uses TRBV2 and TRBJ2-1, with 7 positions matching TRBD2. Germline lookup yields CDR1 SNHLY and CDR2 FYNNEI. This CDR3 has 18 residues. The J segment lost 4 bases and the V segment lost 7 bases, leaving 19 bases of the junction unmatched. The CDR3 sequence is CASMAGMGKAGSYNEQFF. The CDR3 region has the DNA TGTGCCAGCATGGCCGGGATGGGAAAAGCGGGGAGTTACAATGAGCAGTTCTTC. The entire variable domain, with the rest obtained from reference TRBV2 and TRBJ2-1, is as follows: EPEVTQTPSHQVTQMGQEVILRCVPISNHLYFYWYRQILGQKVEFLVSFYNNEISEKSEIFDDQFSVERPDGSNFTLKIRSTKLEDSAMYFCASMAGMGKAGSYNEQFFGPGTRLTVL.

In its sample, this clonotype was seen many times. This chain links TRBV7-2 with TRBJ1-2; D is perhaps TRBD1 (5 bases). Per the germline V gene, CDR1 is SGHTA and CDR2 is FQGNSA. Deletions cut 2 bases from V and 0 bases from J, with 10 bases between. The CDR3 extends over 15 amino acids. CDR3 in amino acids: CASSLRRAANYGYTF. The CDR3 DNA is TGTGCCAGCAGCTTACGCAGGGCGGCTAACTATGGCTACACCTTC.